These 10 T cell receptor beta chains were all obtained from the same sample, sequenced in a study of human T cells and chemical hapten exposure. TCRdb analysed the RACE reads with MiXCR anew, one entry per CDR3 protein. The data show around 52,000 distinct CDR3 sequences, with about 9.3% seen just once and about an eighth held by the top ten. Stated time point: patch test 1, 2 weeks after DPC sensitization. The sample's treatment: therapeutic diphenylcyclopropenone sensitization with weekly scalp DPC. This sample comprised whole blood, obtained in connection with sensitization to the hapten diphenylcyclopropenone (DPC). These receptors all stem from a woman aged 35 to 49 with alopecia areata. Some clones in this sample may be carry-over from other donors' samples.

This clonotype was observed many times. This rearrangement joins TRBV19 to TRBJ2-7; D perhaps matches TRBD2 (6 bases). Per germline, CDR1 LNHDA and CDR2 SQIVND (reference sequence). The ends were cut back, 3 bases at V and 0 bases at J, with 15 bases in the middle. This CDR3 is 16 amino acids long. CDR3 DNA sequence: TGTGCCAGTAGTATCTGGGGTAGCGGTCACTCCTACGAGCAGTACTTC. This gives the protein CASSIWGSGHSYEQYF. The full variable domain, completed using reference TRBV19 and TRBJ2-7, is DGGITQSPKYLFRKEGQNVTLSCEQNLNHDAMYWYRQDPGQGLRLIYYSQIVNDFQKGDIAEGYSVSREKKESFPLTVTSAQKNPTAFYLCASSIWGSGHSYEQYFGPGTRLTVT.

The table lists this clonotype with many counts. CDR3: CASGFGTEFGELFF. The CDR3, as DNA: TGTGCTAGTGGTTTCGGGACAGAGTTCGGGGAGCTGTTTTTT. The chain has TRBV12-5 and TRBJ2-2, with 7 bases that match TRBD1. Germline trimming cut 3 bases from V and 7 bases from J; bases unmatched to any gene: 5. Germline values: CDR1 LGHNT, CDR2 FRNRAP. CDR3 length equals 14 residues.

The sample holds many counts of this clonotype. This chain links TRBV4-2 with TRBJ2-7, with D possibly being TRBD1 or TRBD2 (6 bases each). CDR3 length: 16 amino acids. CDR1 and CDR2 from the germline V gene are LGHNA and YNFKEQ. Trimming stripped 3 bases from V and 6 bases from J, with 21 bases between. CDR3 amino acids: CASSQQGTGRRGEQYF. CDR3 sequence (DNA): TGTGCCAGCAGCCAGCAGGGGACGGGCCGGCGGGGCGAGCAGTACTTC.

This clonotype was counted at least ten times. The chain carries TRBV20-1 and TRBJ1-5; perhaps TRBD1 as D (5 bases). CDR1 DFQATT and CDR2 SNEGSKA come from the germline V gene (reference sequence). The CDR3 has 15 residues. Between the trimmed V and J ends, which lost 0 bases and 4 bases, there was a span of 13 bases. The CDR3 DNA sequence: TGCAGTGCTAGAGACGGGGGGATGGAGAATCAGCCCCAGCATTTT. Amino acids: CSARDGGMENQPQHF.

This clonotype was seen many times. The chain employs TRBV20-1 and TRBJ1-2; D is ambiguous. The CDR3 runs 14 residues. CDR1 is DFQATT and CDR2 is SNEGSKA in the germline V gene (reference sequence). V was shortened by 0 bases and J by 5 bases, with 13 bases between the two germline ends. The CDR3 is CSARDRDGPYGYTF. CDR3 DNA sequence: TGCAGTGCTAGAGACAGAGACGGACCGTATGGCTACACCTTC.

The chain uses TRBV27 and TRBJ1-1; D uncertain. Per the germline V gene, CDR1 is MNHEY and CDR2 is SMNVEV (reference sequence). This CDR3 spans 14 amino acids. Deletions cut 6 bases from V and 1 base from J, with 12 bases between. DNA for the CDR3: TGTGCCAGCAGCCCATTTAGTGGGAACACTGAAGCTTTCTTT. Its protein product is CASSPFSGNTEAFF.

This chain joins TRBV5-6 and TRBJ1-1; perhaps TRBD1 as D (5 bases). CDR1 is SGHDT, CDR2 YYEEEE, per germline. The V end was cut by 2 bases, the J end by 4 bases, with 12 bases between. The CDR3 runs 14 residues. The CDR3 protein is CASSFIMGGTEAFF. The CDR3 DNA reads as TGTGCCAGCAGCTTTATTATGGGGGGCACTGAAGCTTTCTTT.

This chain uses TRBV7-3 with TRBJ2-3, with 12 bases matching TRBD2. The germline V gene encodes CDR1 SGHTA and CDR2 FQGTGA. This CDR3 comprises 16 residues. V shed 4 bases and J 3 bases; nucleotides not matched to a gene: 5. CDR3 sequence (DNA): TGTGCCAGCAGCTCCAGGACTAGCGGGGCTACAGATACGCAGTATTTT. As protein: CASSSRTSGATDTQYF.

The CDR3 DNA reads as TGCAGTGCCCAACAGGGCGAAGTTAATTCACCCCTCCACTTT. Protein: CSAQQGEVNSPLHF. The chain is built from TRBV20-1 and TRBJ1-6, with D perhaps matching TRBD1 (6 bases). Trimming removed 6 bases at V and 6 bases at J, with 15 bases between. The CDR3 consists of 14 residues. Germline loops: CDR1 DFQATT, CDR2 SNEGSKA (reference sequence).

This clonotype was recorded many times. V is TRBV30 and J is TRBJ1-3, with D perhaps TRBD1 (5 bases). V lost 2 bases to trimming and J lost 0 bases, with 11 bases between them. Germline values: CDR1 GTSNPN, CDR2 SVGIG (reference sequence). The CDR3 runs to 15 residues. The CDR3 region is CAWSRGFSSGNTIYF. CDR3 in DNA: TGTGCCTGGAGTAGGGGCTTCAGCTCTGGAAACACCATATATTTT.